This TCR beta chain was retrieved from a study of T cell responses to AZD1222 COVID-19 vaccine (TCRdb year 2021). General notes on the study: A total of under 250 trial participants underwent TCR sequencing, of whom about 210 had received two doses of AZD1222 and roughly 26 had received two doses of the MenACWY control vaccine. Trial participants were enrolled by age into subgroups of 18-55, 56-69 and 70-plus years, and about 150, 27 and 61 TCR-sequenced participants, respectively, were included in these subgroups. The research as a whole found: Most participants were white British and females outnumbered males, and the authors suggested that clonal diversity may have been underestimated. No day 14 peak-response samples were available, so repertoires were characterized only after the peak T cell response. Vaccine-associated CD4 TCRs spanned the whole spike protein, with dominant responses in regions 160-218 and 743-854. The 56-69-year group was small, and its depth increase did not reach significance, likely because of low power. Spike-specific TCR breadth and depth rose significantly after two AZD1222 doses compared with day 0 and with MenACWY recipients. Conclusions about previously exposed vaccinees were limited because only a handful of AZD1222 recipients were SARS-CoV-2 seropositive at baseline. Reportedly, close to half of the unique spike-specific TCRs recognized epitopes lying outside the regions that are mutated in the B.1.351 and B.1.1.7 variants.

The time point label on this specimen signifies: baseline before first vaccination. The treatment or condition label, read with the paper, signifies: meningococcal conjugate vaccine given as trial control. The vaccinee samples were drawn from two UK trials, COV001 and COV002, one of which was a single-blind randomized controlled phase 2/3 trial testing AZD1222 (ChAdOx1 nCoV-19) in healthy adults. For TCRbeta chain sequencing, PBMC samples from trial participants were taken at day 0 and at day 28 after the second dose. The CDR3 regions of human TCRbeta chains were analyzed by immunosequencing. From the authors' description of their analysis: TCRs in the repertoires were matched against a reference library of SARS-CoV-2-specific TCRs that had been generated with the MIRA antigen-specificity platform. Breadth meant the fraction of unique TCRs that were SARS-CoV-2-associated, whereas depth meant the fraction of total T cells that were SARS-CoV-2-associated. Using the MIRA data, each spike-specific TCR was assigned both to the spike region to which the TCR was reactive and to a CD4 or CD8 class. Log10-transformed breadth and depth values were compared by one-way ANOVA with Sidak's multiple comparisons tests. Sourced from immuneACCESS, this table was stored by TCRdb with only in-frame sequences that have V and J called. A share of the clones is absent; for the studies checked, an unresolved V gene accounts for under half, and the remainder has no known explanation. Clonal size and the V and J genes are those of that table, whereas D and trimming came from the DNA. The sample records about 83,000 clones, around nine tenths of which are singletons. The ten largest clonotypes hold roughly 5% of the sample.

V is reduced by 3 bases and J by 0 bases, leaving a spacing of 18 bases between them. Taken from cysteine to phenylalanine, the CDR3 has 17 residues. Kept here is only the CDR3 DNA, which spans 51 bases and is read in frame from base 1. According to the germline V gene (reference sequence), CDR1 reads LNHDA and CDR2 reads SQIVND. About this clone itself: Its antigen is not yet known. Per-base qualities were not stored, and no clone one base away is much larger.

Sequenced material: peripheral blood, taken on day 0 of MenACWY control vaccination. The sequence derives from an adult in good health. This receptor chain uses TRBV19 and TRBJ2-7, with TRBD2 as a weak D call on 6 bases. This receptor has the CDR3 CASSIDWPTSSSYEQYF. The DNA sequence is given as TGTGCCAGTAGTATCGACTGGCCGACTAGTAGCTCCTACGAGCAGTACTTC. Reference TRBV19 and TRBJ2-7 genes cover what lies past the CDR3, so the full variable domain is DGGITQSPKYLFRKEGQNVTLSCEQNLNHDAMYWYRQDPGQGLRLIYYSQIVNDFQKGDIAEGYSVSREKKESFPLTVTSAQKNPTAFYLCASSIDWPTSSSYEQYFGPGTRLTVT.